This TCR beta chain was captured by sequencing in a study of tumor and adjacent non-tumor tissue in lung cancer. The study's findings and limits: Top 100 clones took a larger repertoire share in normal lung.

The CDR3 runs 16 residues. The V gene end was trimmed by 2 bases and the J gene end by 6 bases; junction bases not matched to a gene: 3. Germline V gives CDR1 MNHNY, CDR2 SVGAGI (reference sequence). A modified ARM-PCR protocol with three rounds of nested PCR amplified TCRbeta. TCRdb independently ran MiXCR on the multiplex PCR reads; one entry per CDR3 protein. The sample includes 76,000 or so distinct CDR3 sequences, approximately 68% seen only once; the top ten take approximately 12%. No cell sorting was done before RNA was extracted from the tissue. This clonotype was observed a handful of times. The target antigen is unknown.

Sequenced sample: lung tumor tissue. The rearrangement joins TRBV6-6 to TRBJ1-6; 11 bases match TRBD1. The TCR originated in a woman in her 70s with non-small cell lung cancer. The CDR3 coding sequence is TGTGCCAGCAGTTACGGGACAGGGGGGTTTAATTCACCCCTCCACTTT. It codes for CASSYGTGGFNSPLHF.